The rows below give T cell receptor beta chains drawn from one sample of a study of blood T cell repertoires in COVID-19. Profiled with immunoSEQ multiplex PCR; TCRdb holds only in-frame clones, not every one. The sample lists fewer than 120,000 clones, nearly 90% seen once, with roughly 4.9% in the top ten. Material for sequencing was peripheral blood. The receptors derive from a human donor in a cohort sampled during active COVID-19. Both conserved end residues are part of each CDR3. Fields, in order: CDR3 protein, CDR3 DNA, J gene, clone size, D gene, V gene. D genes are given only for firm matches. The listing skips clone size in some rows; elsewhere it reads once, few, many or a size class.

CDR3aa: CASRSEFSNQPQHF
CDR3nt: TGTGCCAGCAGATCGGAGTTTAGCAATCAGCCCCAGCATTTT
j_gene: TRBJ1-5
abundance: -
d_gene: -
v_gene: TRBV27

CDR3aa: CASSLEAGARTDTQYF
CDR3nt: TGCGCCAGCAGCTTGGAGGCGGGGGCGCGCACAGATACGCAGTATTTT
j_gene: TRBJ2-3
abundance: -
d_gene: -
v_gene: TRBV5-1

CDR3aa: CAISPASADTQYF
CDR3nt: TGTGCCATCAGCCCCGCCTCGGCAGATACGCAGTATTTT
j_gene: TRBJ2-3
abundance: -
d_gene: -
v_gene: TRBV10-3

CDR3aa: CASSTAWTNPTGELFF
CDR3nt: TGTGCCAGCAGCACAGCTTGGACTAACCCCACCGGGGAGCTGTTTTTT
j_gene: TRBJ2-2
abundance: -
d_gene: -
v_gene: TRBV5-4

CDR3aa: CASCKGGRDTGELFF
CDR3nt: TGTGCCAGCTGCAAGGGCGGGAGGGACACCGGGGAGCTGTTTTTT
j_gene: TRBJ2-2
abundance: -
d_gene: TRBD2
v_gene: TRBV28

CDR3aa: CASIRTGDTGELFF
CDR3nt: TGTGCCAGTATCCGGACAGGGGATACCGGGGAGCTGTTTTTT
j_gene: TRBJ2-2
abundance: -
d_gene: TRBD1
v_gene: TRBV19

CDR3aa: CASSFLTGVGHEQYF
CDR3nt: TGTGCCAGCAGCTTTCTGACAGGGGTGGGCCACGAGCAGTACTTC
j_gene: TRBJ2-7
abundance: -
d_gene: TRBD1
v_gene: TRBV5-4

CDR3aa: CASSEYRTTEQFF
CDR3nt: TGTGCCAGCAGTGAATATCGGACTACTGAGCAGTTCTTC
j_gene: TRBJ2-1
abundance: -
d_gene: -
v_gene: TRBV6-1

CDR3aa: CASSRSGRAGYNEQFF
CDR3nt: TGTGCCAGCAGCCGGAGCGGGAGGGCCGGCTACAATGAGCAGTTCTTC
j_gene: TRBJ2-1
abundance: -
d_gene: TRBD2
v_gene: TRBV5-6

CDR3aa: CSVGSGTGGYGTGELFF
CDR3nt: TGCAGCGTTGGGTCCGGGACAGGGGGCTATGGCACCGGGGAGCTGTTTTTT
j_gene: TRBJ2-2
abundance: -
d_gene: TRBD1
v_gene: TRBV29-1

CDR3aa: CASSYTYPSGNTEAFF
CDR3nt: TGTGCCAGCAGTTACACGTACCCGTCGGGTAACACTGAAGCTTTCTTT
j_gene: TRBJ1-1
abundance: -
d_gene: -
v_gene: TRBV6-5

CDR3aa: CASSLWEGRDTQYF
CDR3nt: TGTGCCAGCAGTTTATGGGAGGGCCGAGATACGCAGTATTTT
j_gene: TRBJ2-3
abundance: -
d_gene: TRBD2
v_gene: TRBV27

CDR3aa: CASSPRTGRGQETQYF
CDR3nt: TGTGCCAGCAGCCCCCGGACAGGGAGAGGTCAAGAGACCCAGTACTTC
j_gene: TRBJ2-5
abundance: few
d_gene: TRBD1
v_gene: TRBV7-9

CDR3aa: CASSPKGDRYEKLFF
CDR3nt: TGTGCCAGCAGCCCCAAGGGGGATCGGTATGAAAAACTGTTTTTT
j_gene: TRBJ1-4
abundance: -
d_gene: -
v_gene: TRBV7-8

CDR3aa: CASSQTGQGSEAFF
CDR3nt: TGTGCCAGCAGCCAAACGGGACAGGGTTCTGAAGCTTTCTTT
j_gene: TRBJ1-1
abundance: once
d_gene: TRBD1
v_gene: TRBV3-1/TRBV3-2

CDR3aa: CATSRDGVAGWTNEKLFF
CDR3nt: TGTGCCACCAGCAGAGATGGGGTGGCAGGGTGGACTAATGAAAAACTGTTTTTT
j_gene: TRBJ1-4
abundance: -
d_gene: -
v_gene: TRBV15

CDR3aa: CASSLSGGSYEQYF
CDR3nt: TGCGCCAGCAGCCTCAGCGGGGGTTCCTACGAGCAGTACTTC
j_gene: TRBJ2-7
abundance: -
d_gene: TRBD2
v_gene: TRBV4-1

CDR3aa: CASSPGQGRWETQYF
CDR3nt: TGTGCCAGCAGCCCCGGGCAGGGGAGATGGGAGACCCAGTACTTC
j_gene: TRBJ2-5
abundance: -
d_gene: -
v_gene: TRBV3-1/TRBV3-2

CDR3aa: CASSLTGGPRLAGGHQYF
CDR3nt: TGTGCCAGCAGTTTAACTGGTGGTCCGCGACTAGCGGGGGGACATCAGTACTTC
j_gene: TRBJ2-4
abundance: -
d_gene: TRBD2
v_gene: TRBV27

CDR3aa: CASSSLSGQAAYEQYF
CDR3nt: TGTGCCAGCAGTTCGCTGTCAGGACAGGCCGCCTACGAGCAGTACTTC
j_gene: TRBJ2-7
abundance: -
d_gene: TRBD1
v_gene: TRBV25-1

CDR3aa: CASSTVAGEAGELFF
CDR3nt: TGCGCCAGCAGCACGGTAGCGGGAGAGGCCGGGGAGCTGTTTTTT
j_gene: TRBJ2-2
abundance: -
d_gene: TRBD2
v_gene: TRBV5-1

CDR3aa: CASSLGPSSYNSPLHF
CDR3nt: TGTGCCAGCAGCTTAGGTCCGAGCTCCTATAATTCACCCCTCCACTTT
j_gene: TRBJ1-6
abundance: once
d_gene: -
v_gene: TRBV7-8

CDR3aa: CASSETDRVNQPQHF
CDR3nt: TGTGCCAGCAGTGAAACGGACAGGGTTAATCAGCCCCAGCATTTT
j_gene: TRBJ1-5
abundance: -
d_gene: TRBD1
v_gene: TRBV2

CDR3aa: CASSQSGTGDFGEQFF
CDR3nt: TGTGCCAGCAGCCAGAGTGGGACAGGGGACTTTGGTGAGCAGTTCTTC
j_gene: TRBJ2-1
abundance: few
d_gene: TRBD1
v_gene: TRBV7-8

CDR3aa: CASSQVTGGPYEQYF
CDR3nt: TGCGCCAGCAGCCAAGTTACGGGTGGCCCCTACGAGCAGTACTTC
j_gene: TRBJ2-7
abundance: -
d_gene: -
v_gene: TRBV4-1

CDR3aa: CSVPIMGREEQYF
CDR3nt: TGCAGCGTTCCTATTATGGGCAGGGAAGAGCAGTACTTC
j_gene: TRBJ2-7
abundance: -
d_gene: -
v_gene: TRBV29-1

CDR3aa: CASSGQGRANYGYTF
CDR3nt: TGTGCCAGCTCAGGACAGGGTCGAGCTAACTATGGCTACACCTTC
j_gene: TRBJ1-2
abundance: -
d_gene: TRBD1
v_gene: TRBV18

CDR3aa: CASSRGQVAYEQYF
CDR3nt: TGTGCCAGTAGTAGGGGACAGGTGGCCTACGAGCAGTACTTC
j_gene: TRBJ2-7
abundance: -
d_gene: TRBD1
v_gene: TRBV19

CDR3aa: CASHSSLKGNNSPLHF
CDR3nt: TGTGCCAGCCACTCCTCTCTCAAGGGGAATAATTCACCCCTCCACTTT
j_gene: TRBJ1-6
abundance: once
d_gene: -
v_gene: TRBV5-5

CDR3aa: CASSQDHRGDYGYTF
CDR3nt: TGCGCCAGCAGCCAAGATCATCGGGGGGACTATGGCTACACCTTC
j_gene: TRBJ1-2
abundance: -
d_gene: -
v_gene: TRBV4-3

CDR3aa: CASSLRGTYEQYF
CDR3nt: TGTGCCAGCAGCCTCAGGGGAACCTACGAGCAGTACTTC
j_gene: TRBJ2-7
abundance: -
d_gene: -
v_gene: TRBV11-3